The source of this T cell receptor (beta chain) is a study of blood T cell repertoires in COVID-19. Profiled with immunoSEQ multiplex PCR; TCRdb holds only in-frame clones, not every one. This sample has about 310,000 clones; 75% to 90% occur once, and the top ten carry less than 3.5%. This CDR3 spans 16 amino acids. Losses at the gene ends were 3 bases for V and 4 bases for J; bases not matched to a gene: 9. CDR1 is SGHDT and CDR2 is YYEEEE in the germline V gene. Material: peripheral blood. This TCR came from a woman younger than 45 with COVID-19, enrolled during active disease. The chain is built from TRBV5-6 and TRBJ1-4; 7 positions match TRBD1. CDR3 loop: CASSSQTGAYNEKLFF. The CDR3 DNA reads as TGTGCCAGCAGCTCACAAACAGGGGCTTATAATGAAAAACTGTTTTTT.